This T cell receptor beta chain was found in a study of CD8+ T cells in alopecia areata. Following RNA extraction, reverse transcription yielded cDNA that acted as the sequencing template. Here immunoSEQ multiplex PCR was the method, and the copy in TCRdb shows in-frame clones only, minus some. The sample holds about 190,000 clones, about 60% seen once. As to treatment: oral pan-JAK inhibitor, 5-10 mg twice daily. Sorting of CD4+ and CD8+ T cells was performed on PBMCs. Germline assignment: CDR1 MGHRA and CDR2 YSYEKL. Trimming stripped 0 bases from V and 3 bases from J, with 3 bases between. The CDR3 loop spans 13 amino acids.

The source was CD4+ T cells sorted from blood, collected at week 4, from a patient treated with tofacitinib. The source of this sequence is a human donor with alopecia areata. The gene calls are TRBV4-1 and TRBJ1-5; D gene uncertain. The chain's CDR3 is CASSQEVNQPQHF. In DNA form, the CDR3 reads TGCGCCAGCAGCCAAGAGGTCAATCAGCCCCAGCATTTT.